The clone carrying this T cell receptor (beta chain) showed up just once. Its antigen is undetermined. The data derive from a study of cytomegalovirus exposure and HLA in healthy donors. Whole-study results and caveats: Across donors, most TCRs were seen rarely, yet some public ones were widespread. As a later analysis showed, several of the most significant clusters appeared to be linked to common viral pathogens.

A multiplex PCR was run with 60 Vbeta primers and 13 Jbeta primers. The data were produced by immunoSEQ multiplex PCR, yet TCRdb's version contains in-frame clones alone and is incomplete. This sample has around 110,000 clones; 70% to 80% occur once, and the top ten carry 3.5% to 4.5%. The CDR3 spans 12 residues. With V trimmed by 4 bases and J by 7 bases, 4 bases remained unmatched. Per germline, CDR1 SGHRS and CDR2 YFSETQ. This clonotype originated in a man aged 25-40 years in good health and CMV-seropositive. Specimen: PBMCs. The V gene is TRBV5-1, the J gene TRBJ1-1, with 7 bases fitting TRBD1. The CDR3 region has the DNA TGCGCCAGCAGCGAACAGGGGAGTGAAGCTTTCTTT. Translated, it gives CASSEQGSEAFF.